These 5 T cell receptor beta chains share one sample of origin, sequenced in a study of technical replicates of blood from a handful of donors. The data were produced by immunoSEQ multiplex PCR, yet TCRdb's version contains in-frame clones alone and is incomplete. Here the sample spans around 100,000 clones, 90% to 95% being singletons. Material: T cells isolated from PBMCs. The receptors were gathered from a human donor in good health.

V is TRBV11-3 and J is TRBJ2-2; 9 bases are a match to TRBD2. From germline, CDR1 is SGHNT and CDR2 YENEEA. V lost 5 bases to trimming and J lost 3 bases; unmatched junction nucleotides: 4. This CDR3 has 15 amino acids. CDR3 residues: CASSGLAGYTGELFF. The CDR3 DNA sequence: TGTGCCAGCAGCGGTCTAGCGGGGTACACCGGGGAGCTGTTTTTT.

The V gene is TRBV29-1, the J gene TRBJ1-2; D gene uncertain. The CDR3 is 12 amino acids. With 2 bases removed from V and 7 bases from J, the gap between germline ends came to 11 bases. The V gene's germline CDR1 is SQVTM and CDR2 ANQGSEA. CDR3 DNA sequence: TGCAGCGTTGAACGGCAAACTATTGGCTACACCTTC. Translating it yields CSVERQTIGYTF. Full variable domain (missing parts from reference TRBV29-1 and TRBJ1-2): SAVISQKPSRDICQRGTSLTIQCQVDSQVTMMFWYRQQPGQSLTLIATANQGSEATYESGFVIDKFPISRPNLTFSTLTVSNMSPEDSSIYLCSVERQTIGYTFGSGTRLTVV.

The rearrangement uses TRBV19 and TRBJ1-2, with TRBD1 matching over 9 bases. This CDR3 comprises 15 residues. Looked up from germline, CDR1 is LNHDA and CDR2 is SQIVND (reference sequence). With 7 bases clipped from V and 4 bases from J, the junction kept 10 bases outside the gene matches. The CDR3 sequence is CASIRTGDSGYGYTF. The CDR3 DNA reads TGTGCCAGTATCAGGACAGGGGACTCCGGCTATGGCTACACCTTC.

This chain uses TRBV4-1 with TRBJ2-7, with D possibly TRBD2 on 6 matching bases. The CDR3 runs 15 residues. Germline-derived CDR1 and CDR2 are MGHRA and YSYEKL. V lost 4 bases, J lost 2 bases, and 15 bases lay in between. CDR3 sequence reads: CASSRRAEGTYEQYF. CDR3 coding DNA: TGCGCCAGCAGCCGAAGAGCGGAGGGGACCTACGAGCAGTACTTC.

The V and J genes are TRBV6-5 and TRBJ1-2, with D hard to call. Trimming left V 0 bases short and J 7 bases short, with 12 bases between. The CDR3 spans 14 residues. From germline, CDR1 is MNHEY and CDR2 SVGAGI. The CDR3: CASSYSTGRLGYTF. The CDR3 bases are TGTGCCAGCAGTTACTCGACGGGGAGGCTTGGCTACACCTTC.